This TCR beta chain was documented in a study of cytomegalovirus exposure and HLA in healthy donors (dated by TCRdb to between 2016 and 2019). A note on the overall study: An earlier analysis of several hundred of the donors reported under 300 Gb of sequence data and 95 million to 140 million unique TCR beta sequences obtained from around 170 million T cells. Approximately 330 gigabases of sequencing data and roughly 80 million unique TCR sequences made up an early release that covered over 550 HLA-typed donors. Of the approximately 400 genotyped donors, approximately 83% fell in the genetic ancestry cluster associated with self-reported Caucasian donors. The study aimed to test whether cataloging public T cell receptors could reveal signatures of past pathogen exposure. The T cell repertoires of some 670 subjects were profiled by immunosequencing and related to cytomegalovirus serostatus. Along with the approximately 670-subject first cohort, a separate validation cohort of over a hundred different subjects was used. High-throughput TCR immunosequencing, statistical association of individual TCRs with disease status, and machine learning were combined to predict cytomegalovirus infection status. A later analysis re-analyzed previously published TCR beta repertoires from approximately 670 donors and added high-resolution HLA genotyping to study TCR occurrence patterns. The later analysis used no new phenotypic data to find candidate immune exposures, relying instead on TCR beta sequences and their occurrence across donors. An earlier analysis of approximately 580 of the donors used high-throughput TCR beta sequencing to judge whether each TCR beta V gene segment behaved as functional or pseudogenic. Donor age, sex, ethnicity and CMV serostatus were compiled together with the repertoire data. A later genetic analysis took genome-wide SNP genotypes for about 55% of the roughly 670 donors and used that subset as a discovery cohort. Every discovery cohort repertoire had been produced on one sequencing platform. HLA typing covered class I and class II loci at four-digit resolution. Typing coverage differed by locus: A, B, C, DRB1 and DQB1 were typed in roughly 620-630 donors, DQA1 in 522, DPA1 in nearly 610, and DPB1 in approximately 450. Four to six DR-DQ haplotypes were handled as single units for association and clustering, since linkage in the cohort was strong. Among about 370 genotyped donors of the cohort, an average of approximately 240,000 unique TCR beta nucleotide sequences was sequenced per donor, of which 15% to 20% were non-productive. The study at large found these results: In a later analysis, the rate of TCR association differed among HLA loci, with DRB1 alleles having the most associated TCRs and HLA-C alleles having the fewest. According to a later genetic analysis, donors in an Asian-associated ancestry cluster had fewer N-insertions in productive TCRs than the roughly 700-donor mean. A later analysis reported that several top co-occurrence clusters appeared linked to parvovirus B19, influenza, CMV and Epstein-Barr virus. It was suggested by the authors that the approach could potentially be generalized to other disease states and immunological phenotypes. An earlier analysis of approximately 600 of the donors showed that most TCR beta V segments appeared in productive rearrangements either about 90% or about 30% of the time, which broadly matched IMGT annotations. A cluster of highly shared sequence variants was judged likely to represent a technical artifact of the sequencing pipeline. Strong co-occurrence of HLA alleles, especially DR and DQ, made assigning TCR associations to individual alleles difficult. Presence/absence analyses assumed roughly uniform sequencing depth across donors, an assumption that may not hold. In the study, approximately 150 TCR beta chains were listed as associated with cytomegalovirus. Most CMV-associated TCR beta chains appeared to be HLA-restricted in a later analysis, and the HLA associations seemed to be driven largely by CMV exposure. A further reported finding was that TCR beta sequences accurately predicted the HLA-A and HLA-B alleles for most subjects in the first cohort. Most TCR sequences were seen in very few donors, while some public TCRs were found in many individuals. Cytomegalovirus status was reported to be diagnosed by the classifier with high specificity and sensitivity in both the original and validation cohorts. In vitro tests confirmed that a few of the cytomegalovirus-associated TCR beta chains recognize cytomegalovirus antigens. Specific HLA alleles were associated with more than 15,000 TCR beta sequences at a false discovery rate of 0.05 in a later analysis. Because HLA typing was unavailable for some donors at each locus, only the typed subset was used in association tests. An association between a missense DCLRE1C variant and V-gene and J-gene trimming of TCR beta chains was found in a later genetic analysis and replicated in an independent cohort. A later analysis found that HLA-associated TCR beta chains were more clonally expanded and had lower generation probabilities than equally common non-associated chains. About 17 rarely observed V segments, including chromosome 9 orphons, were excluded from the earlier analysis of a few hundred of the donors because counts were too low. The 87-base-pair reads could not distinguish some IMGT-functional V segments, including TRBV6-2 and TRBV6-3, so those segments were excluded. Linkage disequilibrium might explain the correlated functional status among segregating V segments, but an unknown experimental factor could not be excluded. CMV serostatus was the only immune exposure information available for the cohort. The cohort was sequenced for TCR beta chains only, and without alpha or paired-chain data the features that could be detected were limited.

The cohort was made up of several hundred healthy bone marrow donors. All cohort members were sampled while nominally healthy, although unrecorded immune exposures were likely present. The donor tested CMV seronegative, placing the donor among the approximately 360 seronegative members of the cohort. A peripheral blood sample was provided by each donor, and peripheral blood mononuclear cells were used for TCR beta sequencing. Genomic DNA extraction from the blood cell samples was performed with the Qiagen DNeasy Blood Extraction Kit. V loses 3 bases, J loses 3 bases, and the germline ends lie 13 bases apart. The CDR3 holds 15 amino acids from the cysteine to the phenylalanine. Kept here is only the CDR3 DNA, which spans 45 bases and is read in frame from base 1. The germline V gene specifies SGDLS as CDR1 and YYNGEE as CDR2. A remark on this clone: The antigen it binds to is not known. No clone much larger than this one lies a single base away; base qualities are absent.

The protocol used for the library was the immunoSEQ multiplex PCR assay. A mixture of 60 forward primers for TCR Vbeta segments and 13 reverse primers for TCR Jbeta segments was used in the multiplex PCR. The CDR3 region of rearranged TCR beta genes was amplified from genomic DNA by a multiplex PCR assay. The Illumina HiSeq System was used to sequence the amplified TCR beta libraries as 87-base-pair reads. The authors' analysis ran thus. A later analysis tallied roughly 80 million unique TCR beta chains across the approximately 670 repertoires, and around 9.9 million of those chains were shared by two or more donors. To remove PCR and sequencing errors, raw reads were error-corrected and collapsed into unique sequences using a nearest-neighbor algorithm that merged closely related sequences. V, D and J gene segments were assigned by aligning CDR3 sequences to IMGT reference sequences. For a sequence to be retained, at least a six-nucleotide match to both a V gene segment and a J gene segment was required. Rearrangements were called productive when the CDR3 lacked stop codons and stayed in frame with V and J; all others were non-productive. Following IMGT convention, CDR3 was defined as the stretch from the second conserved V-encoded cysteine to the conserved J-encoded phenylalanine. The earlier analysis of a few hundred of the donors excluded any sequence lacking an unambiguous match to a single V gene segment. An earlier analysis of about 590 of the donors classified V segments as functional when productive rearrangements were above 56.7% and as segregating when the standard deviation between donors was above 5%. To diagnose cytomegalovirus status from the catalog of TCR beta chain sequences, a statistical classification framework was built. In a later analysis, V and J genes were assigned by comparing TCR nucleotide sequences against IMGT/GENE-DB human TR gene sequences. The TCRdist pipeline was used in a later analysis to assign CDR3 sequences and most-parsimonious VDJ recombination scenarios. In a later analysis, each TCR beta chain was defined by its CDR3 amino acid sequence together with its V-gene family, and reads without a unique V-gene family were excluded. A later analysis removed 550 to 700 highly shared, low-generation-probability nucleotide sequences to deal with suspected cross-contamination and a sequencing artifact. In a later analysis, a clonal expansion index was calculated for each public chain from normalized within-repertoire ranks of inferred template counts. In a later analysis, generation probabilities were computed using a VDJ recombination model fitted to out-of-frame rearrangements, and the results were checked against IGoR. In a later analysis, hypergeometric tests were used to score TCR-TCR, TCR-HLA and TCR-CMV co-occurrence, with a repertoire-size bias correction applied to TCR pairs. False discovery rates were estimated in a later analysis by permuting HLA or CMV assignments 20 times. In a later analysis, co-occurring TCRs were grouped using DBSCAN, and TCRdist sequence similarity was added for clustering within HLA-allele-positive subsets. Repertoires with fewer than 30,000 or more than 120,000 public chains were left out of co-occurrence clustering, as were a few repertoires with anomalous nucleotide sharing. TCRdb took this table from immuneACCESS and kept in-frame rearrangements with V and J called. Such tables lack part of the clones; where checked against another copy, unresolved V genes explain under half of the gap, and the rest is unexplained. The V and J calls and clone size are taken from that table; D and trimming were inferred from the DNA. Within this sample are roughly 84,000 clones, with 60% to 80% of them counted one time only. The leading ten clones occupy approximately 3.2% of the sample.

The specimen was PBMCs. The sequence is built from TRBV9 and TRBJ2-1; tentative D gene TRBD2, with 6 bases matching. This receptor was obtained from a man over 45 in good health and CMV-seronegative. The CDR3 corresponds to CASSGNGGSYNEQFF. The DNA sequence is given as TGTGCCAGCAGCGGTAATGGGGGGAGCTACAATGAGCAGTTCTTC. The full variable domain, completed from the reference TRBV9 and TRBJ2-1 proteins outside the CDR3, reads DSGVTQTPKHLITATGQRVTLRCSPRSGDLSVYWYQQSLDQGLQFLIQYYNGEERAKGNILERFSAQQFPDLHSELNLSSLELGDSALYFCASSGNGGSYNEQFFGPGTRLTVL.